Described below is a single TCR beta chain sequence and its context. Its target is unknown. The primer mix had 60 Vbeta and 13 Jbeta primers. The method was immunoSEQ multiplex PCR; TCRdb's version includes in-frame clones alone and lacks a portion of them. The sample carries fewer than 200,000 clones, 77% recorded once. Trimming cost V 5 bases and J 4 bases; bases outside gene matches: 3. The CDR3 runs to 13 residues. Germline values: CDR1 SGHTA, CDR2 FQGTGA. The entry originates in a study of cytomegalovirus exposure and HLA in healthy donors. General study points: The HLA-A and HLA-B alleles of most subjects were reportedly predicted accurately from TCR beta sequences.

The chain recombines TRBV7-3 with TRBJ1-1; 8 nucleotides agree with TRBD1. This TCR was recovered from a man aged 30 to 45 in good health and CMV-seropositive. The source material was PBMCs. CDR3 region: CASSQGQGTEAFF. CDR3 bases: TGTGCCAGCAGCCAAGGACAGGGCACTGAAGCTTTCTTT.